This T cell receptor beta chain emerged from a study of blood T cell repertoires in COVID-19. Overall study: In each case, the material was cDNA or gDNA derived from T cells, B-cell-depleted T cells, or PBMCs.

The CDR3 contains 13 residues. Deletions cut 3 bases from V and 0 bases from J, with 3 bases between. Germline V CDR1 and CDR2: SEHNR, FQNEAQ (reference sequence). Only in-frame clones appear in the TCRdb table, and some are missing; sequencing was by immunoSEQ multiplex PCR. The data hold about 45,000 clones, with 77% observed a single time. This clonotype originated in an older woman with acute or convalescent COVID-19. This chain links TRBV7-9 with TRBJ1-5; D not certain. The source material was peripheral blood. The CDR3 protein is CASSFNSNQPQHF. DNA for the CDR3: TGTGCCAGCAGCTTTAATAGCAATCAGCCCCAGCATTTT.